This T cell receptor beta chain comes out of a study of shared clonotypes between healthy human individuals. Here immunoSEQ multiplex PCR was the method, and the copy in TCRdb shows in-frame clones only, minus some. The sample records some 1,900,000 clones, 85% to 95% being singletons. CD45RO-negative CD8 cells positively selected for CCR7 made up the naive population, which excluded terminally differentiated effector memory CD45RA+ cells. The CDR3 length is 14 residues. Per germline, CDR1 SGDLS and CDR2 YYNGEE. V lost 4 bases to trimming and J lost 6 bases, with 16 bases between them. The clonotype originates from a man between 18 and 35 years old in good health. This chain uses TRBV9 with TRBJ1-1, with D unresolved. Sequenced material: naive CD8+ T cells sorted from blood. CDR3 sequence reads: CASSLTDPISEAFF. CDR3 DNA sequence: TGTGCCAGCAGCTTAACGGATCCTATCTCTGAAGCTTTCTTT.